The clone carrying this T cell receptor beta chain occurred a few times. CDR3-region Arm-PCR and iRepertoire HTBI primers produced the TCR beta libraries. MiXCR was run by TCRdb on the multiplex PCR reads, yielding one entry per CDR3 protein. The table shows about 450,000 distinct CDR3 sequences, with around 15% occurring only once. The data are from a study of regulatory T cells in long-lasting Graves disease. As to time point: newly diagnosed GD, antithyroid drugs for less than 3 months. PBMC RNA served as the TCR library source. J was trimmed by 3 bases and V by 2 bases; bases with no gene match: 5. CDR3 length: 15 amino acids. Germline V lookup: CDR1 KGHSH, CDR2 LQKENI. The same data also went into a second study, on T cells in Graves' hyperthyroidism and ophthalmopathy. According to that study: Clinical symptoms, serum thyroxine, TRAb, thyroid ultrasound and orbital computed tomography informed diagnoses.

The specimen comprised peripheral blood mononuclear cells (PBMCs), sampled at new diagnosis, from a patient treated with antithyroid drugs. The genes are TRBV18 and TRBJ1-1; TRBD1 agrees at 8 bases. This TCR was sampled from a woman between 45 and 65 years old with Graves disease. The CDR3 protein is CASSPGTGPDTEAFF. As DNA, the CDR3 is TGTGCCAGCTCACCAGGGACAGGACCGGACACTGAAGCTTTCTTT.